Presented here are 18 T cell receptor beta chains from one specimen sequenced in a study of PD-1 blockade in classical Hodgkin lymphoma. Time point of the sample: newly diagnosed, previously untreated cHL patient sample. This table comes from immunoSEQ multiplex PCR, and its TCRdb copy is limited to in-frame clones, with some not included. The sample shows around 17,000 clones, approximately 84% of them seen only once. Sequencing was carried out using peripheral blood mononuclear cells (PBMCs). Receptors originate from a human donor with classical Hodgkin lymphoma.

The chain carries TRBV18 and TRBJ1-5; D is possibly TRBD1 (5 bases). Germline values: CDR1 KGHSH, CDR2 LQKENI. The ends were cut back, 5 bases at V and 7 bases at J, with 12 bases in the middle. The CDR3 sequence is 13 residues long. As DNA, the CDR3 is TGTGCCAGCTCATACCGGGACGGGCAGCCCCAGCATTTT. It yields the protein CASSYRDGQPQHF.

V is TRBV7-9 and J is TRBJ2-5, with TRBD2 identical over 10 bases. The CDR3 is made up of 16 amino acids. In germline, CDR1 is SEHNR, CDR2 FQNEAQ (reference sequence). The junction had 10 bases not matched to a gene; V was cut back by 5 bases and J by 4 bases. The CDR3 DNA is TGTGCCAGCAGCCCCGGGACTAGCGCCCAATCAGAGACCCAGTACTTC. Translated: CASSPGTSAQSETQYF. Full variable domain (missing parts from reference TRBV7-9 and TRBJ2-5): DTGVSQNPRHKITKRGQNVTFRCDPISEHNRLYWYRQTLGQGPEFLTYFQNEAQLEKSRLLSDRFSAERPKGSFSTLEIQRTEQGDSAMYLCASSPGTSAQSETQYFGPGTRLLVL.

CDR3 bases: TGTGCCAGCAAGGTTAGCGGGAGGGTCTCCTACGAGCAGTACTTC. Protein sequence: CASKVSGRVSYEQYF. The V and J genes are TRBV28 and TRBJ2-7, with 11 nucleotides matching TRBD2. V lost 7 bases, J lost 0 bases, and 5 bases stayed unmatched. CDR1 is MDHEN and CDR2 is SYDVKM in the germline V gene. The CDR3 length is 15 residues.

This clone came up once. The junction departs from germline at one end; a sequencing error may be responsible. The chain links TRBV28 to TRBJ2-3; a possible D gene is TRBD1 (6 bases). Per germline, CDR1 MDHEN and CDR2 SYDVKM. CDR3 length: 17 residues. In DNA form, the CDR3 reads TGTGCCAGCAGTATATGGACATTGTGGGGACACCTAGATACGCAGTATTTT. Amino acids: CASSIWTLWGHLDTQYF.

The chain is built from TRBV19 and TRBJ2-2; 8 nucleotides align to TRBD2. After removal of 7 bases from V and 3 bases from J, the junction contained 13 bases not matched to a gene. Germline CDR1 is LNHDA and CDR2 is SQIVND (reference sequence). This CDR3 comprises 17 residues. In DNA form, the CDR3 reads TGTGCCAGTACCGGGGGAACGGGAGGGGCGTACACCGGGGAGCTGTTTTTT. It specifies CASTGGTGGAYTGELFF.

The rearrangement joins TRBV28 to TRBJ1-1; D is uncertain. Germline loops: CDR1 MDHEN, CDR2 SYDVKM. The CDR3 covers 17 residues. Trimming stripped 8 bases from V and 0 bases from J, with 22 bases between. Here the CDR3 DNA reads TGTGCCAGCCCGCCCTTGGGAAGGGCTCCAATGAACACTGAAGCTTTCTTT. It specifies CASPPLGRAPMNTEAFF.

The gene calls are TRBV19 and TRBJ2-7, with D possibly being TRBD2 (5 bases). CDR1 and CDR2 (germline): LNHDA, SQIVND (reference sequence). Deletions cut 4 bases from V and 2 bases from J, with 12 bases between. The CDR3 consists of 14 residues. CDR3 DNA: TGTGCCAGTAGTACCCTTAGAGGGACCTACGAGCAGTACTTC. It translates to CASSTLRGTYEQYF.

The chain is built from TRBV5-1 and TRBJ2-1; TRBD1 is a possible D gene (5 bases). Germline V lookup: CDR1 SGHRS, CDR2 YFSETQ. With 2 bases removed from V and 8 bases from J, the gap between germline ends came to 14 bases. CDR3 size: 14 residues. The CDR3, as DNA: TGCGCCAGCAGCTTAGAGACAGCTGGGGATGAGCAGTTCTTC. Its protein is CASSLETAGDEQFF. Based on the CDR3 plus reference TRBV5-1 and TRBJ2-1, the full variable domain is KAGVTQTPRYLIKTRGQQVTLSCSPISGHRSVSWYQQTPGQGLQFLFEYFSETQRNKGNFPGRFSGRQFSNSRSEMNVSTLELGDSALYLCASSLETAGDEQFFGPGTRLTVL.

The CDR3 sequence is CASSDRANGPQHF. The DNA of the CDR3 is TGTGCCAGCAGTGACAGGGCCAATGGGCCCCAGCATTTT. The V and J genes are TRBV6-1 and TRBJ1-5, with D maybe TRBD1 (5 bases). Trimming took 3 bases from V and 9 from J, leaving 12 bases between them. The CDR3 runs to 13 residues. Germline V gene data show CDR1 as MNHNS and CDR2 as SASEGT.

V usage is TRBV29-1 and J usage is TRBJ2-2, with D possibly being TRBD1 or TRBD2 (6 bases each). The V gene lost 3 bases and the J gene lost 5 bases, with 13 bases spanning the gap. This CDR3 has 14 amino acids. Germline CDR1 SQVTM, CDR2 ANQGSEA. The CDR3 sequence: CSVEGGARTGELFF. The CDR3 DNA reads as TGCAGCGTTGAGGGGGGCGCAAGAACCGGGGAGCTGTTTTTT.

This clone was recorded a few times. V is TRBV4-2 and J is TRBJ1-2; TRBD1 might be the D (6 bases). V was shortened by 0 bases and J by 4 bases, with 15 bases between the two germline ends. Germline values: CDR1 LGHNA, CDR2 YNFKEQ. The CDR3 spans 16 residues. This chain's CDR3 is CASSQEGPGAGYGYTF. CDR3 coding DNA: TGTGCCAGCAGCCAAGAAGGGCCAGGGGCTGGCTATGGCTACACCTTC.

The chain has TRBV19 and TRBJ1-4; D remains ambiguous. Germline CDR1 reads LNHDA; CDR2 reads SQIVND (reference sequence). This CDR3 contains 14 residues. V was trimmed by 3 bases and J by 7 bases, leaving 12 bases between them. The CDR3 spells CASSIELPGEKLFF. CDR3 coding DNA: TGTGCCAGTAGTATTGAACTTCCCGGTGAAAAACTGTTTTTT.

The chain employs TRBV28 and TRBJ1-1, with unresolved D. CDR1 is MDHEN, CDR2 SYDVKM, per germline. Trimming removed 3 bases from V and 0 bases from J, with 8 bases in between. The CDR3 loop spans 14 amino acids. The CDR3: CASSLVSMNTEAFF. The CDR3 DNA sequence: TGTGCCAGCAGTTTGGTAAGCATGAACACTGAAGCTTTCTTT. The entire variable domain, with the rest obtained from reference TRBV28 and TRBJ1-1, is as follows: DVKVTQSSRYLVKRTGEKVFLECVQDMDHENMFWYRQDPGLGLRLIYFSYDVKMKEKGDIPEGYSVSREKKERFSLILESASTNQTSMYLCASSLVSMNTEAFFGQGTRLTVV.

This clone has just a few counts. This rearrangement joins TRBV20-1 to TRBJ1-2; unclear D gene. Trimming removed 5 bases at V and 8 bases at J, with 6 bases between. From germline, CDR1 is DFQATT and CDR2 SNEGSKA (reference sequence). This CDR3 comprises 9 residues. The CDR3 DNA sequence: TGCAGTGCTCAGTCCGGCTACACCTTC. It specifies CSAQSGYTF.

This chain uses TRBV6-5 with TRBJ1-1; no reliable D call. Per germline, CDR1 MNHEY and CDR2 SVGAGI. Deletions cut 0 bases from V and 3 bases from J, with 11 bases between. CDR3 length: 15 residues. The CDR3 DNA reads as TGTGCCAGCAGTTACTCGTATAGTCGGGACACTGAAGCTTTCTTT. It codes for CASSYSYSRDTEAFF.

This chain uses TRBV14 with TRBJ1-2; no firm D call. Germline CDR1 and CDR2: SGHDN and FVKESK. CDR3 length equals 13 residues. Between the trimmed V and J ends, which lost 2 bases and 6 bases, there was a span of 10 bases. CDR3 residues: CASSQSGVHGYTF. The CDR3 DNA sequence: TGTGCCAGCAGCCAATCCGGGGTCCATGGCTACACCTTC.

The gene calls are TRBV19 and TRBJ2-2; 9 nucleotides agree with TRBD1. Germline-derived CDR1 and CDR2 are LNHDA and SQIVND (reference sequence). CDR3 length: 16 amino acids. Trimming cost V 3 bases and J 4 bases; bases outside gene matches: 6. The DNA of the CDR3 is TGTGCCAGTAGTATGGGGGACAGGGCGGCCACCGGGGAGCTGTTTTTT. This encodes CASSMGDRAATGELFF.

The V call is TRBV16, the J call TRBJ2-7; the match to TRBD2 covers 8 bases. The trim removed 7 bases at V and 6 bases at J, leaving 5 bases unmatched. This CDR3 spans 12 amino acids. Germline CDR1 and CDR2: KGHSY and FQNENV. CDR3 in amino acids: CASTGGIGEQYF. The CDR3 region has the DNA TGTGCCAGCACGGGGGGGATAGGCGAGCAGTACTTC.